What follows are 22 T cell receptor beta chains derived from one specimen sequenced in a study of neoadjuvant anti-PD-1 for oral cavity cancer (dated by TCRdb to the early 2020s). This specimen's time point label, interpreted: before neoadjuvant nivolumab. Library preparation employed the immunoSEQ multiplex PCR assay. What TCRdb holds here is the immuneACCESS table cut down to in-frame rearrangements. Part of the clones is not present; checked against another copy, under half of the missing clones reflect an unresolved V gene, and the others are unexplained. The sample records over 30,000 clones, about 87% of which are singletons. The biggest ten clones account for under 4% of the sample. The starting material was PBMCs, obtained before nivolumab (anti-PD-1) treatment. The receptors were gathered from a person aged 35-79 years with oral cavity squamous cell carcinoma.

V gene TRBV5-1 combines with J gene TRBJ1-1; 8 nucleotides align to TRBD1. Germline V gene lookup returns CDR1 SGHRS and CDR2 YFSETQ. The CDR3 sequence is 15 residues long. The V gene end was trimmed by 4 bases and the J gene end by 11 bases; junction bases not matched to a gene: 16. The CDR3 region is CASSPVGDRTQVAFF. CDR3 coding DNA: TGCGCCAGCAGCCCGGTGGGGGACAGGACCCAGGTTGCTTTCTTT.

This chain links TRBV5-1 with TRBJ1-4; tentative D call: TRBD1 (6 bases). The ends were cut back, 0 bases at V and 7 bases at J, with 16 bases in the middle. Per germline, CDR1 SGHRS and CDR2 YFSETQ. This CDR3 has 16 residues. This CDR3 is CASSLGAGTRREKLFF. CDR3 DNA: TGCGCCAGCAGCTTGGGGGCCGGGACAAGACGTGAAAAACTGTTTTTT.

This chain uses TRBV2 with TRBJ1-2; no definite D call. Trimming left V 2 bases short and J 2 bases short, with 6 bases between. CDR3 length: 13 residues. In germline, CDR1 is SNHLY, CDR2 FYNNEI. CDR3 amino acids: CASSEQLNYGYTF. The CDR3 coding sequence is TGTGCCAGCAGTGAACAATTAAACTATGGCTACACCTTC.

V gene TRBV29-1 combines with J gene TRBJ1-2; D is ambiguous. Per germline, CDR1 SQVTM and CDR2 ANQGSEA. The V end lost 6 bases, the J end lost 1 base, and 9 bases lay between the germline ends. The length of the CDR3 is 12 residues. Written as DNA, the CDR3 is TGCAGCGTACCCGGGGATAACTATGGCTACACCTTC. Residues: CSVPGDNYGYTF.

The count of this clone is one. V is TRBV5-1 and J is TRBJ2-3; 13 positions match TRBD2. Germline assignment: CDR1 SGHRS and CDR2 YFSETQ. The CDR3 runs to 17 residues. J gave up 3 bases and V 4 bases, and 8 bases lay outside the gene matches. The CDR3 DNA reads TGCGCCAGCAGCCCTGGGACTAGCGGGGTGATGACAGATACGCAGTATTTT. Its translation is CASSPGTSGVMTDTQYF.

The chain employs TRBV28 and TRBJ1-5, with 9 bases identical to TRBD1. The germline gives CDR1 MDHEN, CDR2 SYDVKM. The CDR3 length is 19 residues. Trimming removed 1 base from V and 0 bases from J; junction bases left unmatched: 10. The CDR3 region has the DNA TGTGCCAGCAGTTTATCGGGGACAGGGAGCTATAGTAGCAATCAGCCCCAGCATTTT. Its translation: CASSLSGTGSYSSNQPQHF.

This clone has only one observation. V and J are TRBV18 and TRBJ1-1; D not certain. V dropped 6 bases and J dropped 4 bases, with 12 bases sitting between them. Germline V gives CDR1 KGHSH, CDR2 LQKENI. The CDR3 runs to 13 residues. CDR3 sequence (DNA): TGTGCCAGCTCCCCATCGACCTCCACTGAAGCTTTCTTT. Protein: CASSPSTSTEAFF.

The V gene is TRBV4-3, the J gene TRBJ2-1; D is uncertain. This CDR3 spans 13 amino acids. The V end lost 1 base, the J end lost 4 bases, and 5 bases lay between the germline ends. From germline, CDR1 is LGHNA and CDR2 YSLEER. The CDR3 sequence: CASSQATYNEQFF. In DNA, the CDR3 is TGCGCCAGCAGCCAAGCCACGTACAATGAGCAGTTCTTC.

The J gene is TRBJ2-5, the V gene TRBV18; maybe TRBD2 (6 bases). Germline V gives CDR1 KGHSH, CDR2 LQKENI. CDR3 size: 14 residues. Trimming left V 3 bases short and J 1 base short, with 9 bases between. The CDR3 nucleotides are TGTGCCAGCTCACCCCCGGGAGTCCAAGAGACCCAGTACTTC. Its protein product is CASSPPGVQETQYF.

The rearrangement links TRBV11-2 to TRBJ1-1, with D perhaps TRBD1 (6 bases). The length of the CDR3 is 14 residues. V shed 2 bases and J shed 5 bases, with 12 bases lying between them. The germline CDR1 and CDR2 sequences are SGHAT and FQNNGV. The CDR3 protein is CASSLLGGGTEAFF. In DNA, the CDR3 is TGTGCCAGCAGCTTATTAGGAGGGGGAACTGAAGCTTTCTTT.

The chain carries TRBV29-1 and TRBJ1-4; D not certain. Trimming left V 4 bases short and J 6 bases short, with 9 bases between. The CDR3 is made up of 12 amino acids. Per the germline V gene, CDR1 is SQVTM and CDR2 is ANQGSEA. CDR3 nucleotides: TGCAGCGTTGGTTCGCGGCATGAAAAACTGTTTTTT. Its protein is CSVGSRHEKLFF.

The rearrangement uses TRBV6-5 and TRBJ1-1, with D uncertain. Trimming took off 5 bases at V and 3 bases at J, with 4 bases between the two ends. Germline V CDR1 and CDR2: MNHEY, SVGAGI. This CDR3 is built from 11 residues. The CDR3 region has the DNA TGTGCCAGCAGTCGGTACACTGAAGCTTTCTTT. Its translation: CASSRYTEAFF.

CDR3 sequence reads: CASSLALAGGLSETQYF. DNA of the CDR3: TGTGCCAGCAGCTTAGCTCTAGCGGGGGGGCTTTCAGAGACCCAGTACTTC. V usage is TRBV7-7 and J usage is TRBJ2-5; TRBD2 matches 12 bases. This CDR3 spans 17 amino acids. Germline CDR1 and CDR2: SSHAT and FNYEAQ (reference sequence). V lost 0 bases, J lost 4 bases, and 6 bases stayed unmatched.

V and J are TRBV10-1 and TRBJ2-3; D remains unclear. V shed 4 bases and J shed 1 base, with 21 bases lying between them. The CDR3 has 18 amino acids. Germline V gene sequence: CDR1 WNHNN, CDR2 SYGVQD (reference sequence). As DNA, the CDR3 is TGCGCCAGCAGTGTGGGAATGTGGTTCCTAAGGGGCACAGATACGCAGTATTTT. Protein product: CASSVGMWFLRGTDTQYF.

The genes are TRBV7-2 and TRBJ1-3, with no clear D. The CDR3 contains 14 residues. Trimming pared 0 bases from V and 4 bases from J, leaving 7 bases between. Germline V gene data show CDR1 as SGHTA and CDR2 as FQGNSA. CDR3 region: CASSLARPGNTIYF. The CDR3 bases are TGTGCCAGCAGCTTAGCCCGGCCGGGAAACACCATATATTTT.

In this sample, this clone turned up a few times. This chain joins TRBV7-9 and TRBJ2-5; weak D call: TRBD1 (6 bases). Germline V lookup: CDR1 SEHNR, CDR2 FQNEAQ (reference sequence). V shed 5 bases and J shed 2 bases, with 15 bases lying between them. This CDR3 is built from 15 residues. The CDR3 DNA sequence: TGTGCCAGCAGCGTAACGGGTGACAGGCAAGAGACCCAGTACTTC. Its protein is CASSVTGDRQETQYF.

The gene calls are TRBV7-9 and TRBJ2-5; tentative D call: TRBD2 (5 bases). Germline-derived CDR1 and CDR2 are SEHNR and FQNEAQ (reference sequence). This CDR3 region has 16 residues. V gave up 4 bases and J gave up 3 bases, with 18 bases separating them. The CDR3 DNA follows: TGTGCCAGCAGCTCTCCCCCACCGGGATCTAAAGAGACCCAGTACTTC. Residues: CASSSPPPGSKETQYF.

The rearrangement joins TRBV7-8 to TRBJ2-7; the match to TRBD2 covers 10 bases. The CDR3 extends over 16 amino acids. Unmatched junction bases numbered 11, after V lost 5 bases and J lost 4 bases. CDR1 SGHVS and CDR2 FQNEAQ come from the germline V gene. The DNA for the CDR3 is TGTGCCAGCAGCCCCTACCGCCTAGCGGGGGCGTACGAGCAGTACTTC. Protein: CASSPYRLAGAYEQYF.

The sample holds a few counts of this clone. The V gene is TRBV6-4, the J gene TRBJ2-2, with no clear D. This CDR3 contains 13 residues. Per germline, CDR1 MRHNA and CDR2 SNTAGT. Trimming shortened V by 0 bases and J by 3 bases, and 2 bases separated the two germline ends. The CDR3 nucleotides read TGTGCCAGCAGTGACTCAGACACCGGGGAGCTGTTTTTT. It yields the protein CASSDSDTGELFF.

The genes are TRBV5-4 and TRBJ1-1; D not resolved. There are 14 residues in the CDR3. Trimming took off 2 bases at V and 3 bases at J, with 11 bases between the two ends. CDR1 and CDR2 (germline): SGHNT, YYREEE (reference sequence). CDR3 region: CASSLVGVDTEAFF. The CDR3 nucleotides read TGTGCCAGCAGCTTAGTCGGGGTGGACACTGAAGCTTTCTTT. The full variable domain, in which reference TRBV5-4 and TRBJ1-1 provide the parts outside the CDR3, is ETGVTQSPTHLIKTRGQQVTLRCSSQSGHNTVSWYQQALGQGPQFIFQYYREEENGRGNFPPRFSGLQFPNYSSELNVNALELDDSALYLCASSLVGVDTEAFFGQGTRLTVV.

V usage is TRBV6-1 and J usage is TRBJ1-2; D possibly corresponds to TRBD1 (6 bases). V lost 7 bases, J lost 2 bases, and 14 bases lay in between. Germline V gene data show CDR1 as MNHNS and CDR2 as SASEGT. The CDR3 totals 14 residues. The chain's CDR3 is CASTPQGLNYGYTF. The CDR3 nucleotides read TGTGCCAGCACTCCGCAGGGGCTAAACTATGGCTACACCTTC.

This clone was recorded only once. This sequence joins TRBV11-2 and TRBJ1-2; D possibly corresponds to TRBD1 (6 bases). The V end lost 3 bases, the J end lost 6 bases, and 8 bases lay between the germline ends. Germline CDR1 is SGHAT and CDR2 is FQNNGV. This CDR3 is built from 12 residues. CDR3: CASSFSGDGYTF. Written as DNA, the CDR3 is TGTGCCAGCAGCTTTTCAGGGGATGGCTACACCTTC. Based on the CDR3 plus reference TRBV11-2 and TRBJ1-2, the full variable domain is EAGVAQSPRYKIIEKRQSVAFWCNPISGHATLYWYQQILGQGPKLLIQFQNNGVVDDSQLPKDRFSAERLKGVDSTLKIQPAKLEDSAVYLCASSFSGDGYTFGSGTRLTVV.